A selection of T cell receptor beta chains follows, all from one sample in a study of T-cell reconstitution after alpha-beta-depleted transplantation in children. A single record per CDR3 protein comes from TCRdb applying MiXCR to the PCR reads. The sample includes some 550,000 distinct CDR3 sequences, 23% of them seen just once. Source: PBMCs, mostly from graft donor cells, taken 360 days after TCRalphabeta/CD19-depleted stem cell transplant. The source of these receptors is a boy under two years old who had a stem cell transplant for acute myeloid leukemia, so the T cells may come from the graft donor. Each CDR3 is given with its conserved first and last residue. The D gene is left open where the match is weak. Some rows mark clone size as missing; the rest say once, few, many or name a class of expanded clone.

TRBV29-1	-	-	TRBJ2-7	CSVEGGGDTSYEQYF	TGCAGCGTTGAGGGCGGCGGGGACACCTCCTACGAGCAGTACTTC
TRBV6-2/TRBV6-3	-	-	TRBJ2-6	CASSYSLGRHPGRLLRGANVLTF	TGTGCCAGCAGTTACTCGCTGGGAAGGCACCCCGGGCGGTTACTTCGAGGGGCCAACGTCCTGACTTTC
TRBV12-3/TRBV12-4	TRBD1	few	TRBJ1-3	CASSLGQGWGNTIYF	TGTGCCAGCAGTCTCGGACAGGGTTGGGGAAACACCATATATTTT
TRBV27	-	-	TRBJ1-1	CASSVRGSLLEAFF	TGTGCCAGCAGTGTCCGGGGCTCGCTCCTTGAAGCTTTCTTT
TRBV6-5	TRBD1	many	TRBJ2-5	CASSSEMTGVGETQYF	TGTGCCAGCAGTTCCGAAATGACAGGGGTTGGAGAGACCCAGTACTTC
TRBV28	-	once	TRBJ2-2	CATYLRDGQDTGELFF	TGTGCCACCTACCTCCGGGACGGTCAGGACACCGGGGAGCTGTTTTTT
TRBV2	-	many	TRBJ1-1	CASSILGTEAFF	TGTGCCAGCAGTATCCTTGGCACTGAAGCTTTCTTT
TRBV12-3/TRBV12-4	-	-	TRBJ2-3	CASSLEWGADTQYF	TGTGCCAGCAGTTTAGAGTGGGGGGCGGATACGCAGTATTTT
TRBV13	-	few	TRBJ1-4	CASSPSGLGNEKLFF	TGTGCCAGCAGCCCGTCGGGACTGGGGAATGAAAAACTGTTTTTT
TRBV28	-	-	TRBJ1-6	CASRRALQGIRTNNSPLHF	TGTGCCAGCAGGCGCGCCCTTCAGGGCATCCGCACGAATAATTCACCCCTCCACTTT
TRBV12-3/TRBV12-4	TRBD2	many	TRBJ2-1	CAICGGTLYNEQFF	TGTGCCATCTGCGGGGGTACCCTCTACAATGAGCAGTTCTTC
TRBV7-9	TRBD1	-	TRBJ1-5	CASSLDREPNQPQHF	TGTGCCAGCAGCTTGGACAGGGAGCCCAATCAGCCCCAGCATTTT
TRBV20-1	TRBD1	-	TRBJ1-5	CSAMRWDRVLAQHF	TGCAGTGCTATGAGATGGGACAGGGTTTTGGCCCAGCATTTT
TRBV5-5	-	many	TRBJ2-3	CASSLMTDSTDTQYF	TGTGCCAGCAGCTTAATGACAGACAGCACAGATACGCAGTATTTT
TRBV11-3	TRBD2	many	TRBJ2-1	CASSLPRLAGNHNEQFF	TGTGCCAGCAGCTTACCACGACTAGCGGGGAATCACAATGAGCAGTTCTTC
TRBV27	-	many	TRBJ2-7	CASSFGPYYEQYF	TGTGCCAGCAGTTTCGGCCCTTACTACGAGCAGTACTTC
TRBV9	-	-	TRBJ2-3	CASSVSWSTDTQYF	TGTGCCAGCAGCGTATCATGGTCCACAGATACGCAGTATTTT
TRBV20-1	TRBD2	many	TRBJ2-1	CSARDPSGGDNEQFF	TGCAGTGCTAGAGACCCTAGCGGGGGGGACAATGAGCAGTTCTTC
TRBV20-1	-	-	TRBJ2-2	CSAKGCANTGELFF	TGCAGTGCGAAAGGGTGCGCGAACACCGGGGAGCTGTTTTTT
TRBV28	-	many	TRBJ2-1	CASRTESVDSGYNEQFF	TGTGCCAGCAGAACTGAATCCGTGGACAGCGGCTACAATGAGCAGTTCTTC
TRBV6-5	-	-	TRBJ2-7	CASRTHFEQYF	TGTGCCAGCAGGACGCATTTCGAGCAGTACTTC
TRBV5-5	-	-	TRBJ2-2	CASSFPGFGGELFF	TGTGCCAGCAGCTTCCCCGGGTTCGGCGGGGAGCTGTTTTTT
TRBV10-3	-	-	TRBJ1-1	CAHLSHQVDTEAFF	TGTGCCCATCTGTCCCACCAAGTTGACACTGAAGCTTTCTTT
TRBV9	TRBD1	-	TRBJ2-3	CASTPFRGRTDTQYF	TGTGCCAGTACCCCATTTAGGGGGCGGACAGATACGCAGTATTTT
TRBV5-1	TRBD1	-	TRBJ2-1	CASSPDRDPYNEQFF	TGCGCCAGCAGCCCTGACAGGGACCCCTACAATGAGCAGTTCTTC
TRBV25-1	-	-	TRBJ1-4	CASSRGDTNEKLFF	TGTGCCAGCAGCAGAGGGGATACTAATGAAAAACTGTTTTTT
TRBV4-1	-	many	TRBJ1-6	CASSQELYNNSPLHF	TGCGCCAGCAGCCAAGAATTGTACAACAATTCACCCCTCCACTTT
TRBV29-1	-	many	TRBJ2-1	CSVENDRVGGNNEQFF	TGCAGCGTTGAGAACGATAGAGTGGGGGGAAACAATGAGCAGTTCTTC